The entry below describes one T cell receptor (beta chain). Antigen: not known. TCRdb's table, derived via immunoSEQ multiplex PCR, lists solely in-frame clones and lacks some. The repertoire holds roughly 2.2 million clones, 90% to 95% seen once, with under 0.45% in the top ten. Into CD45RA+ naive and CD45RA-negative memory subsets, the CD4+ cells were split. The record originates from a study of shared clonotypes between healthy human individuals. V lost 0 bases to trimming and J lost 6 bases, with 8 bases between them. This CDR3 region has 13 residues. Germline-derived CDR1 and CDR2 are SEHNR and FQNEAQ (reference sequence). Study-wide results and caveats: Among donors, clonotype sharing was expected to be affected by sequencing depth.

The sequenced material came from naive CD4+ T cells from PBMCs. Subset described: CD45RA+ positively selected. This receptor was taken from a man between 18 and 29 years old in good health. Some clones in this sample may be carry-over from other donors' samples. This chain joins TRBV7-9 and TRBJ1-1; the D is unclear. CDR3 protein: CASSLASPAEAFF. DNA of the CDR3: TGTGCCAGCAGCTTAGCTTCGCCCGCTGAAGCTTTCTTT. The complete variable domain, with remaining parts taken from reference TRBV7-9 and TRBJ1-1, reads DTGVSQNPRHKITKRGQNVTFRCDPISEHNRLYWYRQTLGQGPEFLTYFQNEAQLEKSRLLSDRFSAERPKGSFSTLEIQRTEQGDSAMYLCASSLASPAEAFFGQGTRLTVV.